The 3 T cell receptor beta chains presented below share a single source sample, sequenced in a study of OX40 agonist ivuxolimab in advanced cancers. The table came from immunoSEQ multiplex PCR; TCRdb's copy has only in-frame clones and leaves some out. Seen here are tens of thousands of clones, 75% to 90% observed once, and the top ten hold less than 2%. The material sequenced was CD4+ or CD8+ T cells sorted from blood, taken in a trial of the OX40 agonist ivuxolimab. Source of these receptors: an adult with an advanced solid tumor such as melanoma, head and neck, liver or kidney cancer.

The chain's CDR3 is CASSLMGGGTDTQYF. In DNA form, the CDR3 reads TGTGCCAGCAGCCTGATGGGCGGAGGCACAGATACGCAGTATTTT. This chain connects TRBV14 to TRBJ2-3; D remains ambiguous. V dropped 4 bases and J dropped 1 base, with 12 bases sitting between them. The germline V gene encodes CDR1 SGHDN and CDR2 FVKESK. The CDR3 contains 15 residues.

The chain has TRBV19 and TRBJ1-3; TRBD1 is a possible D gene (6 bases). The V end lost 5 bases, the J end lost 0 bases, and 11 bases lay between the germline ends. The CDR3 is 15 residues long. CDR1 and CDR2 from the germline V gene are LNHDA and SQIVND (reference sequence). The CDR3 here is CASSVDRFSGNTIYF. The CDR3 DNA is TGTGCCAGTAGTGTCGACAGGTTCTCTGGAAACACCATATATTTT.

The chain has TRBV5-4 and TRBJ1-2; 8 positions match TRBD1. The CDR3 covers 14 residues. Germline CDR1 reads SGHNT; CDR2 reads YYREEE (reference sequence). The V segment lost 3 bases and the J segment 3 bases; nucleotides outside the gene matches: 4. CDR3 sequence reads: CASSWKTGDYGYTF. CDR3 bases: TGTGCCAGCAGCTGGAAGACAGGGGACTATGGCTACACCTTC. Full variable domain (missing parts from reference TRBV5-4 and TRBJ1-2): ETGVTQSPTHLIKTRGQQVTLRCSSQSGHNTVSWYQQALGQGPQFIFQYYREEENGRGNFPPRFSGLQFPNYSSELNVNALELDDSALYLCASSWKTGDYGYTFGSGTRLTVV.